Listed below are T cell receptor beta chains from one sample, sequenced in a study of shared clonotypes between healthy human individuals. Some clones are missing from TCRdb's copy, which holds only in-frame ones; the method was immunoSEQ multiplex PCR. The sample has 400,000 to 600,000 clones; 75% to 85% are singletons. Sequenced sample: PBMCs. Source of these receptors: a woman aged 35 to 49 in good health. Some clones in this sample may be carry-over from other donors' samples. The conserved cysteine and the conserved F or W are not part of the CDR3 here.

v_call: TRBV2; j_call: TRBJ2-1; cdr3_aa: ASRAASGSFYNEQF
v_call: TRBV30; j_call: TRBJ2-2; cdr3_aa: AWSRANTGELF
v_call: TRBV6-5; j_call: TRBJ1-5; cdr3_aa: ASRQTGGNQPQH
v_call: TRBV28; j_call: TRBJ2-1; cdr3_aa: ASSLRGGPPYNEQF
v_call: TRBV19; j_call: TRBJ2-7; cdr3_aa: ASSIGNSGLYEQY
v_call: TRBV7-9; j_call: TRBJ1-1; cdr3_aa: ASSRGGGYTEAF
v_call: TRBV7-2; j_call: TRBJ2-7; cdr3_aa: ASSLDQAGVSLYEQY
v_call: TRBV28; j_call: TRBJ2-7; cdr3_aa: ASSLLGGVVGEQY
v_call: TRBV18; j_call: TRBJ1-2; cdr3_aa: ASSPYLGEDYGYT
v_call: TRBV2; j_call: TRBJ2-1; cdr3_aa: ASSEGTSGISEQF
v_call: TRBV7-9; j_call: TRBJ2-3; cdr3_aa: ASSSPGATTQY
v_call: TRBV10-1; j_call: TRBJ2-7; cdr3_aa: ASSRCGDRY
v_call: TRBV7-8; j_call: TRBJ2-7; cdr3_aa: ASSLAWDPRNEQY
v_call: TRBV6-5; j_call: TRBJ1-2; cdr3_aa: ASSRTGQGGYGYT